The sequence of this T cell receptor beta chain was determined in a study of T cells after yellow fever vaccination. Germline CDR1 SGHAT, CDR2 FQNNGV. The junction had 8 bases not matched to a gene; V was cut back by 4 bases and J by 2 bases. The CDR3 spans 17 residues. TCRdb ran MiXCR on the 5' RACE reads and lists one entry per CDR3 protein. The data show around 360,000 distinct CDR3 sequences, with approximately 10% seen just once and roughly a sixth held by the top ten. This specimen was PBMCs, taken on the day of the first yellow fever vaccination. This chain links TRBV11-2 with TRBJ2-1; the match to TRBD2 covers 10 bases. The sequence was obtained from a man between 18 and 29 years old who received the YFV17D yellow fever vaccine. The CDR3 DNA sequence: TGTGCCAGCAGCTCGAGCGGGGGGGCCCCACCCTACAATGAGCAGTTCTTC. Translated: CASSSSGGAPPYNEQFF.